These T cell receptor beta chains were read from a single sample in a study of shared clonotypes between healthy human individuals. Some clones are missing from TCRdb's copy, which holds only in-frame ones; the method was immunoSEQ multiplex PCR. The sample shows 950,000 to 1,100,000 clones, about 84% of them seen only once. Sequencing was performed on memory CD4+ T cells from PBMCs. All receptors come from a man aged 18-30 years in good health. Some clones in this sample may be carry-over from other donors' samples. Both conserved end residues are part of each CDR3. A D gene is named only where the DNA matches it firmly. Expanded clones get a size class; other rows say once, few or many, or leave the size out.

clone_size	d_call	v_call	j_call	cdr3_aa	cdr3_nt
many	-	TRBV5-1	TRBJ1-1	CASSLISDTEAFF	TGCGCCAGCAGCTTGATTTCGGACACTGAAGCTTTCTTT
-	-	TRBV6-1	TRBJ2-7	CASSEVYREQYF	TGTGCCAGCAGTGAAGTCTACAGGGAGCAGTACTTC
-	-	TRBV6-1	TRBJ2-5	CASSEVGGRGRETQYF	TGTGCCAGCAGTGAAGTTGGAGGCAGGGGCAGGGAGACCCAGTACTTC
-	-	TRBV7-2	TRBJ2-7	CASRRDPSTYEQYF	TGTGCCAGCAGAAGGGACCCGAGCACCTACGAGCAGTACTTC
-	TRBD2	TRBV30	TRBJ2-3	CAWRIAGSTDTQYF	TGTGCCTGGAGAATAGCGGGAAGCACAGATACGCAGTATTTT
-	TRBD2	TRBV30	TRBJ2-3	CAWRVAGAPDTQYF	TGTGCCTGGAGGGTAGCGGGGGCCCCAGATACGCAGTATTTT
-	-	TRBV5-1	TRBJ1-1	CASSLVSRALNTEAFF	TGCGCCAGCAGCTTGGTATCCCGGGCTTTGAACACTGAAGCTTTCTTT
-	TRBD1	TRBV6-1	TRBJ2-7	CAITGDRGMYEQYF	TGTGCCATCACCGGGGACAGGGGAATGTACGAGCAGTACTTC
-	-	TRBV5-1	TRBJ2-3	CASSFLLAESQYF	TGCGCCAGCAGCTTTCTTCTAGCTGAGTCGCAGTATTTT
-	-	TRBV30	TRBJ1-1	CAWSGSMNTEAFF	TGTGCCTGGAGTGGGTCTATGAACACTGAAGCTTTCTTT
-	-	TRBV27	TRBJ2-5	CASSSWRKGPETQYF	TGTGCCAGCAGTTCGTGGAGGAAGGGCCCAGAGACCCAGTACTTC
-	-	TRBV19	TRBJ2-7	CASSRTEFSEQYF	TGTGCCAGTAGTCGGACGGAGTTCTCCGAGCAGTACTTC
-	-	TRBV28	TRBJ2-7	CASRTGGAGGYEQYF	TGTGCCAGCAGGACCGGGGGCGCAGGGGGGTACGAGCAGTACTTC
-	-	TRBV28	TRBJ1-3	CASSWTRAGNTIYF	TGTGCCAGCAGTTGGACACGTGCAGGAAACACCATATATTTT
few	TRBD2	TRBV7-2	TRBJ2-7	CASSPAPGGAYEQYF	TGTGCCAGCAGCCCCGCCCCGGGAGGGGCCTACGAGCAGTACTTC
-	-	TRBV27	TRBJ1-1	CASSLRPRDTEAFF	TGTGCCAGCTCTTTGAGACCTCGCGACACTGAAGCTTTCTTT
once	TRBD2	TRBV28	TRBJ2-7	CASSPPGGYEQYF	TGTGCCAGCAGTCCCCCGGGAGGATACGAGCAGTACTTC
-	-	TRBV6-1	TRBJ2-7	CASGPLQYTYEQYF	TGTGCCAGCGGCCCCTTACAATACACCTACGAGCAGTACTTC
-	-	TRBV25-1	TRBJ1-6	CASSFNNSPLHF	TGTGCCAGCAGTTTTAATAATTCACCCCTCCACTTT
-	-	TRBV27	TRBJ2-1	CASSFLGNSEQFF	TGTGCCAGCAGTTTCCTGGGAAACAGTGAGCAGTTCTTC
-	-	TRBV28	TRBJ2-5	CAIGQGRETQYF	TGTGCCATTGGGCAGGGTAGAGAGACCCAGTACTTC
-	-	TRBV4-1	TRBJ2-1	CASSQALPPIREYNEQFF	TGCGCCAGCAGCCAAGCCCTACCTCCGATAAGGGAGTACAATGAGCAGTTCTTC
-	TRBD2	TRBV11-3	TRBJ2-1	CASSPSGERDYSEQFF	TGTGCCAGCAGCCCCTCCGGGGAGCGGGATTACAGTGAGCAGTTCTTC
-	TRBD1	TRBV5-5	TRBJ1-2	CASSLDRGQYGYTF	TGTGCCAGCAGCCTGGACAGGGGCCAGTATGGCTACACCTTC
-	-	TRBV20-1	TRBJ1-1	CSAGGAGKAFF	TGCAGTGCTGGAGGGGCAGGGAAAGCTTTCTTT
-	TRBD1	TRBV18	TRBJ1-1	CASSSGQGPMNTEAFF	TGTGCCAGCTCCTCAGGACAGGGTCCTATGAACACTGAAGCTTTCTTT
-	TRBD2	TRBV19	TRBJ2-1	CASSITSGSFGNEQFF	TGTGCCAGTAGTATAACTAGCGGGAGTTTTGGCAATGAGCAGTTCTTC
few	-	TRBV7-6	TRBJ2-1	CASSLGSSDSYNEQFF	TGTGCCAGCAGCTTAGGATCATCCGACTCCTACAATGAGCAGTTCTTC
-	TRBD2	TRBV6-6	TRBJ2-3	CASSPGRTLITDTQYF	TGTGCCAGCAGCCCCGGGAGGACACTGATCACAGATACGCAGTATTTT
-	-	TRBV15	TRBJ2-1	CATSTPGRSSYNEQFF	TGTGCCACCAGCACCCCTGGGAGGAGCTCCTACAATGAGCAGTTCTTC
-	TRBD1	TRBV7-2	TRBJ1-4	CASGRQGSGEKLFF	TGTGCCAGCGGTCGACAGGGGAGTGGTGAAAAACTGTTTTTT
once	TRBD1	TRBV5-6	TRBJ1-1	CASSLDRGLGTEAFF	TGTGCCAGCAGCTTGGACAGGGGGCTGGGGACTGAAGCTTTCTTT
-	-	TRBV4-3	TRBJ2-1	CASSLRWSNEQFF	TGCGCCAGCAGCCTAAGGTGGTCCAATGAGCAGTTCTTC
-	-	TRBV7-6	TRBJ1-1	CASSSQGGTEAFF	TGTGCCAGCAGCTCTCAGGGTGGCACTGAAGCTTTCTTT
many	-	TRBV29-1	TRBJ1-2	CSVMPPEGGYTF	TGCAGCGTTATGCCCCCGGAGGGGGGCTACACCTTC
-	-	TRBV28	TRBJ1-4	CASRNHGGDEKLFF	TGTGCCAGCAGGAATCACGGGGGCGATGAAAAACTGTTTTTT
-	-	TRBV27	TRBJ2-7	CASSSNPTGTLSEYF	TGTGCCAGCAGTTCGAACCCCACCGGGACGCTTAGCGAGTACTTC
-	TRBD1	TRBV28	TRBJ1-2	CASSIIDREGYGYTF	TGTGCCAGCAGCATCATCGACAGGGAAGGATATGGCTACACCTTC
-	-	TRBV29-1	TRBJ1-5	CSVGDRNNQPQHF	TGCAGCGTGGGTGACAGGAACAATCAGCCCCAGCATTTT
-	TRBD2	TRBV6-6	TRBJ2-5	CASNYPREGTQYF	TGTGCCAGCAACTACCCCAGGGAGGGGACCCAGTACTTC
-	-	TRBV5-1	TRBJ2-2	CASSLQGWNTGELFF	TGCGCCAGCAGCTTGCAGGGGTGGAACACCGGGGAGCTGTTTTTT
-	-	TRBV5-1	TRBJ1-2	CASSGGEHYGYTF	TGCGCCAGCAGCGGGGGGGAGCACTATGGCTACACCTTC
-	-	TRBV6-4	TRBJ2-3	CASSDSAVETQYF	TGTGCCAGCAGTGACTCGGCGGTGGAGACGCAGTATTTT
few	TRBD1	TRBV6-5	TRBJ1-2	CASSYRDRGANYGYTF	TGTGCCAGCAGTTACCGGGACAGGGGGGCTAACTATGGCTACACCTTC
-	-	TRBV28	TRBJ2-3	CASRATDTQYF	TGTGCCAGCAGGGCAACAGATACGCAGTATTTT
few	-	TRBV7-3	TRBJ2-5	CASSSTSQETQYF	TGTGCCAGCAGCTCGACTAGCCAAGAGACCCAGTACTTC
-	-	TRBV28	TRBJ1-2	CASSDGVGGYTF	TGTGCCAGCAGCGACGGCGTGGGGGGCTACACCTTC
-	-	TRBV28	TRBJ1-2	CASSLRGNRAYGYTF	TGTGCCAGCAGTTTACGGGGTAACAGGGCCTATGGCTACACCTTC
-	TRBD1	TRBV7-2	TRBJ2-7	CASRIPGQGSYEQYF	TGTGCCAGCAGAATTCCGGGACAGGGCTCCTACGAGCAGTACTTC
many	-	TRBV9	TRBJ2-7	CASLRLSEQYF	TGTGCCAGCCTGCGTTTGTCCGAGCAGTACTTC
-	-	TRBV9	TRBJ2-3	CASSALGGSTDTQYF	TGTGCCAGCAGCGCACTGGGCGGAAGCACAGATACGCAGTATTTT
-	-	TRBV29-1	TRBJ1-2	CSVEGGGRGYGYTF	TGCAGCGTTGAAGGGGGCGGACGGGGCTATGGCTACACCTTC
-	-	TRBV2	TRBJ2-1	CASRLQWNEQFF	TGTGCCAGCAGGCTACAGTGGAATGAGCAGTTCTTC